The 29 T cell receptor beta chains listed next were all sequenced from one sample in a study of identical twins. TCRdb reprocessed the 5' RACE reads with MiXCR, giving one entry per CDR3 protein. The table has approximately 590,000 distinct CDR3 sequences, approximately 9.6% seen once; the top ten hold under 3%. Another study also made use of these data, one on yellow fever vaccine responses in identical twins.

The sequenced material came from PBMCs. The source of these receptors is a young woman in good health.

The rearrangement links TRBV19 to TRBJ2-1, with 9 bases lining up with TRBD2. This CDR3 has 15 residues. The germline V gene has CDR1 LNHDA and CDR2 SQIVND (reference sequence). V gave up 4 bases and J gave up 5 bases; unmatched junction bases: 6. CDR3 loop: CASSTFPSGNNEQFF. Written as DNA, the CDR3 is TGTGCCAGTAGTACCTTCCCTAGCGGGAACAATGAGCAGTTCTTC.

This clonotype was observed at least ten times. The chain carries TRBV21-1 and TRBJ2-7; the D call TRBD2 from the table was never checked on the DNA. TRBV21-1 is noted as a pseudogene. CDR3 length: 18 residues. This CDR3 is CASSKDRTSGRFGYEQYF. CDR3 coding DNA: TGTGCCAGCAGCAAAGACCGGACTAGCGGGAGGTTTGGCTACGAGCAGTACTTC.

The J gene is TRBJ2-5, the V gene TRBV7-3, with TRBD2 as a possible D gene (7 bases). The CDR3 runs to 15 residues. Germline V CDR1 and CDR2: SGHTA, FQGTGA. The V end was cut by 4 bases, the J end by 2 bases, with 14 bases between. CDR3 residues: CASSSLGGGQETQYF. The CDR3 DNA reads as TGTGCCAGCAGCTCTTTAGGGGGGGGGCAAGAGACCCAGTACTTC.

The rearrangement uses TRBV6-1 and TRBJ1-2; 7 bases line up with TRBD1. The trim removed 4 bases at V and 6 bases at J, leaving 8 bases unmatched. Germline V lookup: CDR1 MNHNS, CDR2 SASEGT. The CDR3 consists of 14 residues. The DNA for the CDR3 is TGTGCCAGCAGTGTATACGGTACAGGGGATGGCTACACCTTC. This gives the protein CASSVYGTGDGYTF.

This clonotype was found many times. The V call is TRBV5-1, the J call TRBJ2-5; tentative D call: TRBD2 (6 bases). The ends were cut back, 2 bases at V and 5 bases at J, with 13 bases in the middle. Germline V lookup: CDR1 SGHRS, CDR2 YFSETQ. This CDR3 has 14 amino acids. The CDR3 reads CASSFAGIVETQYF. CDR3 bases: TGCGCCAGCAGCTTCGCGGGAATAGTTGAGACCCAGTACTTC.

This clonotype was found a few times. The CDR3 reads CSVETVGIYEQYF. The CDR3 DNA sequence: TGCAGCGTTGAGACGGTGGGGATCTACGAGCAGTACTTC. V gene TRBV29-1 combines with J gene TRBJ2-7, with D unclear. Germline loops: CDR1 SQVTM, CDR2 ANQGSEA. This CDR3 contains 13 residues. Deletions cut 3 bases from V and 3 bases from J, with 12 bases between.

This clonotype was recorded many times. The chain carries TRBV5-1 and TRBJ2-1, with 9 bases lining up with TRBD1. The CDR3 runs 15 residues. V trimming: 0 bases; J trimming: 6 bases; junction bases outside the gene matches: 4. The germline gives CDR1 SGHRS, CDR2 YFSETQ. CDR3 sequence: CASSLETGGGNEQFF. As DNA, the CDR3 is TGCGCCAGCAGCTTGGAGACAGGGGGAGGCAATGAGCAGTTCTTC.

The genes are TRBV9 and TRBJ2-3; 8 bases map to TRBD1. The CDR3 has 13 amino acids. CDR1 is SGDLS and CDR2 is YYNGEE in the germline V gene. The junction had 2 bases not matched to a gene; V was cut back by 4 bases and J by 4 bases. CDR3 nucleotides: TGTGCCAGCAGCTCGGACAGGGCAGATACGCAGTATTTT. Amino acids: CASSSDRADTQYF. Based on the CDR3 plus reference TRBV9 and TRBJ2-3, the full variable domain is DSGVTQTPKHLITATGQRVTLRCSPRSGDLSVYWYQQSLDQGLQFLIQYYNGEERAKGNILERFSAQQFPDLHSELNLSSLELGDSALYFCASSSDRADTQYFGPGTRLTVL.

The V call is TRBV7-8, the J call TRBJ2-7, with TRBD1 matching over 9 bases. The CDR3 length is 15 residues. Germline V gives CDR1 SGHVS, CDR2 FQNEAQ. Trimming at V came to 5 bases and at J to 3 bases, leaving 8 bases not matched to a gene. CDR3: CASSITGTGRYEQYF. CDR3 sequence (DNA): TGTGCCAGCAGCATCACCGGGACAGGGCGCTACGAGCAGTACTTC. Full variable domain (outside the CDR3, taken from reference TRBV7-8 and TRBJ2-7): GAGVSQSPRYKVAKRGQDVALRCDPISGHVSLFWYQQALGQGPEFLTYFQNEAQLDKSGLPSDRFFAERPEGSVSTLKIQRTQQEDSAVYLCASSITGTGRYEQYFGPGTRLTVT.

The CDR3 DNA follows: TGTGCCACCAGCGGGGAAGGACGTCTCAAAGAGACCCAGTACTTC. It specifies CATSGEGRLKETQYF. The chain joins TRBV15 to TRBJ2-5, with D hard to call. From germline, CDR1 is LNHNV and CDR2 YYDKDF (reference sequence). V shed 5 bases and J shed 3 bases, with 16 bases lying between them. The CDR3 consists of 15 residues.

This clonotype turned up a few times. The chain carries TRBV7-2 and TRBJ2-4; the D gene is possibly TRBD2 (5 bases). Germline CDR1 is SGHTA and CDR2 is FQGNSA. The CDR3 runs 15 residues. V lost 7 bases and J lost 3, with 16 bases in between. The CDR3 protein is CASNRRTLDKNIQYF. Here the CDR3 DNA reads TGTGCCAGCAACCGCAGGACTTTAGACAAAAACATTCAGTACTTC.

The table lists this clonotype with a few counts. V is TRBV7-2 and J is TRBJ2-5, with 13 nucleotides matching TRBD2. This CDR3 region has 15 residues. The ends lost 1 base at V and 7 bases at J; junction bases unmatched: 3. Germline V lookup: CDR1 SGHTA, CDR2 FQGNSA. The CDR3 region has the DNA TGTGCCAGCAGCTTAGTTACTAGCGGGGGGGGGACCCAGTACTTC. This gives the protein CASSLVTSGGGTQYF.

This clonotype turned up a few times. V gene TRBV6-1 combines with J gene TRBJ2-7; a possible D gene is TRBD2 (5 bases). The V and J ends lost 6 bases and 3 bases respectively, with 12 bases between them. Germline V gene sequence: CDR1 MNHNS, CDR2 SASEGT. The CDR3 runs 13 residues. CDR3: CASSTRVNYEQYF. The CDR3 nucleotides read TGTGCCAGCAGCACTAGGGTCAACTACGAGCAGTACTTC.

This clonotype was seen many times. The chain employs TRBV5-1 and TRBJ2-7; 7 bases fit TRBD1. There are 18 residues in the CDR3. Germline-derived CDR1 and CDR2 are SGHRS and YFSETQ. Trimming cost V 0 bases and J 4 bases; bases outside gene matches: 16. This chain's CDR3 is CASSLALSPGQLDYEQYF. The CDR3 bases are TGCGCCAGCAGCTTGGCTTTATCACCGGGACAGTTAGATTACGAGCAGTACTTC.

This clonotype was counted at least ten times. One end of the junction is discordant with germline, which a read error may explain. The genes are TRBV6-6 and TRBJ2-5, with 11 bases identical to TRBD2. The CDR3 loop spans 13 amino acids. CDR1 and CDR2 from the germline V gene are MNHNY and SVGAGI (reference sequence). The chain's CDR3 is CACRLAGKETQYF. CDR3 sequence (DNA): TGTGCCTGCAGACTAGCGGGGAAAGAGACCCAGTACTTC.

J is TRBJ2-3 and V is TRBV28; D may match TRBD1 or TRBD2 (6 bases each). This CDR3 comprises 13 residues. V was shortened by 6 bases and J by 8 bases, with 15 bases between the two germline ends. Germline assignment: CDR1 MDHEN and CDR2 SYDVKM. CDR3 in amino acids: CASRPSEGGTQYF. DNA of the CDR3: TGTGCCAGCAGGCCCTCTGAGGGGGGTACGCAGTATTTT.

The J gene is TRBJ2-7, the V gene TRBV20-1, with unresolved D. The V end was cut by 0 bases, the J end by 2 bases, with 8 bases between. Germline assignment: CDR1 DFQATT and CDR2 SNEGSKA (reference sequence). The CDR3 loop spans 13 amino acids. CDR3 DNA: TGCAGTGCTAGAGACAGAGAGCCCTACGAGCAGTACTTC. This codes for CSARDREPYEQYF.

The V gene is TRBV20-1, the J gene TRBJ2-1; no firm D call. CDR3 length: 12 amino acids. V was trimmed by 6 bases and J by 10 bases, leaving 16 bases between them. Germline-derived CDR1 and CDR2 are DFQATT and SNEGSKA (reference sequence). The CDR3 region has the DNA TGCAGTGCCCAAGGACGAGGTCGAGAGCAGTTCTTC. Translation: CSAQGRGREQFF.

The chain employs TRBV20-1 and TRBJ2-7, with 7 bases identical to TRBD1. Losses at the gene ends were 3 bases for V and 4 bases for J; bases not matched to a gene: 9. This CDR3 region has 14 residues. Germline CDR1 reads DFQATT; CDR2 reads SNEGSKA (reference sequence). The CDR3 region has the DNA TGCAGTGCTAGTTGGGACAGAGATACTTACGAGCAGTACTTC. Amino acids: CSASWDRDTYEQYF.

There are many counts of this clonotype. The V call is TRBV12-3 or TRBV12-4, the J call TRBJ1-5, with 9 bases lining up with TRBD1. V lost 4 bases and J lost 4; bases outside the gene matches: 5. CDR3 length: 15 amino acids. The CDR3 region has the DNA TGTGCCAGCAGTTCCCGGGACAGGGATAATCAGCCCCAGCATTTT. It specifies CASSSRDRDNQPQHF.

This clonotype was found a few times. This sequence joins TRBV19 and TRBJ1-5; D remains ambiguous. The CDR3 is made up of 12 amino acids. Germline CDR1 is LNHDA and CDR2 is SQIVND (reference sequence). Trimming removed 6 bases from V and 5 bases from J, with 8 bases in between. The CDR3 DNA is TGTGCCAGTAGGGACGGCGATCAGCCCCAGCATTTT. Translating gives CASRDGDQPQHF. Based on the CDR3 plus reference TRBV19 and TRBJ1-5, the full variable domain is DGGITQSPKYLFRKEGQNVTLSCEQNLNHDAMYWYRQDPGQGLRLIYYSQIVNDFQKGDIAEGYSVSREKKESFPLTVTSAQKNPTAFYLCASRDGDQPQHFGDGTRLSIL.

The V and J genes are TRBV2 and TRBJ2-1; D is unclear. V was pared by 10 bases and J by 4 bases, with 29 bases between. The germline V gene has CDR1 SNHLY and CDR2 FYNNEI. The CDR3 is made up of 18 amino acids. The CDR3 here is CAICLGFMRSSDYNEQFF. The CDR3 coding sequence is TGTGCCATCTGTTTAGGTTTCATGCGCAGCTCGGATTACAATGAGCAGTTCTTC.

This clonotype occurred a few times. The chain recombines TRBV11-3 with TRBJ2-1; 8 bases map to TRBD1. This CDR3 comprises 15 residues. Looked up from germline, CDR1 is SGHNT and CDR2 is YENEEA. The ends lost 4 bases at V and 6 bases at J; junction bases unmatched: 8. The DNA of the CDR3 is TGTGCCAGCAGCTATTACGGGACAGGCACCAATGAGCAGTTCTTC. Residues: CASSYYGTGTNEQFF. The variable domain in full, with the rest retrieved from reference TRBV11-3 and TRBJ2-1, is EAGVVQSPRYKIIEKKQPVAFWCNPISGHNTLYWYLQNLGQGPELLIRYENEEAVDDSQLPKDRFSAERLKGVDSTLKIQPAELGDSAVYLCASSYYGTGTNEQFFGPGTRLTVL.

This clonotype has just a few counts. The V and J genes are TRBV5-5 and TRBJ1-6, with D possibly matching TRBD1 (6 bases). V lost 1 base, J lost 8 bases, and 10 bases lay in between. The CDR3 covers 14 residues. The V gene's germline CDR1 is SGHKS and CDR2 YYEKEE (reference sequence). The CDR3 is CASSLSDRDSPLHF. In nucleotides, the CDR3 is TGTGCCAGCAGCTTGTCGGACAGAGATTCACCCCTCCACTTT. The whole variable domain, filled in from reference TRBV5-5 and TRBJ1-6, reads DAGVTQSPTHLIKTRGQQVTLRCSPISGHKSVSWYQQVLGQGPQFIFQYYEKEERGRGNFPDRFSARQFPNYSSELNVNALLLGDSALYLCASSLSDRDSPLHFGNGTRLTVT.

This clonotype has only a few counts. The J gene is TRBJ2-7, the V gene TRBV7-6; no reliable D call. CDR1 and CDR2 from the germline V gene are SGHVS and FNYEAQ. Trimming pared 5 bases from V and 4 bases from J, leaving 15 bases between. The CDR3 contains 14 residues. CDR3: CASSQGPAPYEQYF. The CDR3 DNA sequence: TGTGCCAGCAGCCAAGGGCCCGCCCCTTACGAGCAGTACTTC.

The table lists this clonotype with a few counts. V usage is TRBV18 and J usage is TRBJ2-4, with 10 bases lining up with TRBD1. Trimming cost V 0 bases and J 7 bases; bases outside gene matches: 6. The CDR3 has 16 residues. CDR1 and CDR2 from the germline V gene are KGHSH and LQKENI. This CDR3 is CASSPPRQGASNIQYF. The CDR3 bases are TGTGCCAGCTCACCACCAAGACAGGGGGCGTCGAACATTCAGTACTTC.

The rearrangement uses TRBV20-1 and TRBJ2-1; D is unclear. Trimming cost V 6 bases and J 0 bases, with 21 bases left between them. Germline V gene data show CDR1 as DFQATT and CDR2 as SNEGSKA (reference sequence). This CDR3 region has 17 residues. CDR3 bases: TGCAGTGCCACCGGTACAGTACCCGCCCGCTCCTACAATGAGCAGTTCTTC. This gives the protein CSATGTVPARSYNEQFF.

This chain connects TRBV11-2 to TRBJ2-1; D may be TRBD2 (7 bases). V was clipped by 4 bases and J by 2 bases, with 15 bases between them. Germline CDR1 is SGHAT and CDR2 is FQNNGV. The length of the CDR3 is 16 residues. For the CDR3, the DNA is TGTGCCAGCAGCTCTATTCGGGGGGCCACCTACAATGAGCAGTTCTTC. Protein product: CASSSIRGATYNEQFF.

This rearrangement joins TRBV29-1 to TRBJ2-7, with unresolved D. Trimming shortened V by 4 bases and J by 3 bases, and 4 bases separated the two germline ends. The germline CDR1 and CDR2 sequences are SQVTM and ANQGSEA. This CDR3 comprises 10 residues. CDR3 nucleotides: TGCAGCGTTGTGAACTACGAGCAGTACTTC. It yields the protein CSVVNYEQYF.